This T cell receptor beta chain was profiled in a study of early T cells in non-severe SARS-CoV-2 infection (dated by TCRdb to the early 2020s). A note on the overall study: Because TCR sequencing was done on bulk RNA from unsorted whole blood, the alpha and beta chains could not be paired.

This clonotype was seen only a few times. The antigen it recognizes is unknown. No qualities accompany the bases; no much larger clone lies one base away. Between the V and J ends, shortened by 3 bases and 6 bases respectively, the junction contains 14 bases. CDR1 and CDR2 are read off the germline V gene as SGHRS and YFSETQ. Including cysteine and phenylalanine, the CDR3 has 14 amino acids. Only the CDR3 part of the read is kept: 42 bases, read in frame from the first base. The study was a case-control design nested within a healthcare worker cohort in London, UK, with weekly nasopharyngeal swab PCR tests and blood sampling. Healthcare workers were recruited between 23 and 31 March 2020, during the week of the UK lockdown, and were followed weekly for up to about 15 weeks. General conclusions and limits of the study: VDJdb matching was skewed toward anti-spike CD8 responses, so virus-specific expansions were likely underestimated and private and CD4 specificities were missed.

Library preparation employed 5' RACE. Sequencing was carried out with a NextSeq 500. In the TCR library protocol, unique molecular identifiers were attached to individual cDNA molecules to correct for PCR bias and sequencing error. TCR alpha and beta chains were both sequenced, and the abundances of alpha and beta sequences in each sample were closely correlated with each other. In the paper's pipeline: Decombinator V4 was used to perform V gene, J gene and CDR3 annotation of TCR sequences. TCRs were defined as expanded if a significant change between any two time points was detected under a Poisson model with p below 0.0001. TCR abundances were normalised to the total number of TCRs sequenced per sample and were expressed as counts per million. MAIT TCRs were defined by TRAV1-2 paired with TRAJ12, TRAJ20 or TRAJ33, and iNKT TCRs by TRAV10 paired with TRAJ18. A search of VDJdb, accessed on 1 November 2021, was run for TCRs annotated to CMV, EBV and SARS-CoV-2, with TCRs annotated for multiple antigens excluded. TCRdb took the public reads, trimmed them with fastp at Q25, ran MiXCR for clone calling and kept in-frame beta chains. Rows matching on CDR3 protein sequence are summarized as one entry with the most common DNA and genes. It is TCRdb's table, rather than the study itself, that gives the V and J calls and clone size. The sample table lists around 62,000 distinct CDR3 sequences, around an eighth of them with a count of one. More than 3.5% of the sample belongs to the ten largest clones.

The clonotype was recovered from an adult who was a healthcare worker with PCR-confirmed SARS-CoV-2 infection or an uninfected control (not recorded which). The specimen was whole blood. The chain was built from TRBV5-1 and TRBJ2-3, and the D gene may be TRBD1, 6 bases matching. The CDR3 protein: CASSYGTSEDTQYF. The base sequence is TGCGCCAGCAGCTACGGGACATCAGAGGATACGCAGTATTTT.